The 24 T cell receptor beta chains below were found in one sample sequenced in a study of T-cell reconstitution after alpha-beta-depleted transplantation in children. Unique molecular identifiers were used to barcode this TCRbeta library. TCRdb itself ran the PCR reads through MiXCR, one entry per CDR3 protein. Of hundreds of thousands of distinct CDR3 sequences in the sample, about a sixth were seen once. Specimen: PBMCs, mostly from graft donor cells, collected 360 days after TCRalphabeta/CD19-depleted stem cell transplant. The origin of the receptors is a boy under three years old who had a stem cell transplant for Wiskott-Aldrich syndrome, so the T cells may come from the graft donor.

CDR3: CACGAGTGGGQPQHF. CDR3 nucleotide sequence: TGTGCCTGCGGCGCCGGGACAGGAGGCGGTCAGCCCCAGCATTTT. The V and J genes are TRBV30 and TRBJ1-5; 8 nucleotides line up with TRBD1. Unmatched junction bases numbered 13, after V lost 6 bases and J lost 6 bases. Per the germline V gene, CDR1 is GTSNPN and CDR2 is SVGIG (reference sequence). The CDR3 consists of 15 residues.

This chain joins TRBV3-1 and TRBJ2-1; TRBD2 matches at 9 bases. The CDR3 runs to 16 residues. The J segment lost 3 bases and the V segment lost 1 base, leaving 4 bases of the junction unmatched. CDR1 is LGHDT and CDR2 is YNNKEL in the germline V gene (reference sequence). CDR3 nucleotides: TGTGCCAGCAGCCAAGGCTTGACTAGCGGCTACAATGAGCAGTTCTTC. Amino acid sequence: CASSQGLTSGYNEQFF.

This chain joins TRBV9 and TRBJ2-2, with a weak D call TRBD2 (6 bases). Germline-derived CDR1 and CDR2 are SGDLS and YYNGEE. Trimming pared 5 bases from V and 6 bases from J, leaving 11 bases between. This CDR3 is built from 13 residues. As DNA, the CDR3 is TGTGCCAGCAGTCAACTAGCCCCCGGGGAGCTGTTTTTT. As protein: CASSQLAPGELFF.

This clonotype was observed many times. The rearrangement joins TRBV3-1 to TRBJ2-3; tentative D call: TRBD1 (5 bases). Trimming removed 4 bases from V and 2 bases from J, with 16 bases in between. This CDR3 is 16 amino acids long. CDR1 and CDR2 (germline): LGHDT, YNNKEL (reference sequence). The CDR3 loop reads CASSRQTVLDTDTQYF. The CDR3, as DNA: TGTGCCAGCAGCCGGCAGACAGTACTGGACACAGATACGCAGTATTTT.

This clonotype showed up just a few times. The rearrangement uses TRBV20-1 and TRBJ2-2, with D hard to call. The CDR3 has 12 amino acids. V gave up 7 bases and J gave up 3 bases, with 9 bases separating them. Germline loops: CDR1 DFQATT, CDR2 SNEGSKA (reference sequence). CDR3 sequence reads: CSGRTDTGELFF. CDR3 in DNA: TGCAGTGGACGGACCGACACCGGGGAGCTGTTTTTT.

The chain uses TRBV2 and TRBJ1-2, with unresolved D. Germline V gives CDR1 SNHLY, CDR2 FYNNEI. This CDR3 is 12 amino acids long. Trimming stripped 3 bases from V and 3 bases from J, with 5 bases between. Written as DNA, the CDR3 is TGTGCCAGCAGTGATGGTCACTATGGCTACACCTTC. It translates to CASSDGHYGYTF.

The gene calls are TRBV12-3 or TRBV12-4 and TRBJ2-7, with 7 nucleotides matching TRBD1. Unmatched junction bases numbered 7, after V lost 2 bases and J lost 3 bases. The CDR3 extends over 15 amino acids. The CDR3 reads CASSLYLDRNYEQYF. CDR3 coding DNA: TGTGCCAGCAGTTTATATTTGGACAGGAACTACGAGCAGTACTTC.

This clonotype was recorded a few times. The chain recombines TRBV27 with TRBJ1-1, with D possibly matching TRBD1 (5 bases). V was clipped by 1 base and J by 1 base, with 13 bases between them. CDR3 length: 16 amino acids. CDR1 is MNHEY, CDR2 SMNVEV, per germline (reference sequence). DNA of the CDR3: TGTGCCAGCAGTTTATATAAGAAAGGACAGAACACTGAAGCTTTCTTT. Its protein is CASSLYKKGQNTEAFF.

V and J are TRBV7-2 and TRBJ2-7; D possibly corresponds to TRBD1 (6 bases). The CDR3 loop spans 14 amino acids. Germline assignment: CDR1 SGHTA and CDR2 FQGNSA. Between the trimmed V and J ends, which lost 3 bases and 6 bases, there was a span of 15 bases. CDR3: CASSFRARGGEQYF. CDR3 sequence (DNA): TGTGCCAGCAGCTTTCGCGCCAGGGGCGGCGAGCAGTACTTC.

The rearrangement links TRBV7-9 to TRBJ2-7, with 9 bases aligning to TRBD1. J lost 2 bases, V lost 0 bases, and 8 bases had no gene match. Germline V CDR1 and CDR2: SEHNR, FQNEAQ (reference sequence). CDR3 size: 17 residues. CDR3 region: CASSLAHRTGVPYEQYF. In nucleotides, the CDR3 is TGTGCCAGCAGCTTAGCGCATAGGACAGGGGTTCCCTACGAGCAGTACTTC.

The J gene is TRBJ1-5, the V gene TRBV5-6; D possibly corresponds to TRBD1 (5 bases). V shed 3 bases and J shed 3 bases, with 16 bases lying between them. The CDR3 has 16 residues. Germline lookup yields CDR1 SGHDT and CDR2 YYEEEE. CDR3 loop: CASSSAGTPSNQPQHF. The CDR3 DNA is TGTGCCAGCAGCTCCGCAGGGACCCCCTCCAATCAGCCCCAGCATTTT.

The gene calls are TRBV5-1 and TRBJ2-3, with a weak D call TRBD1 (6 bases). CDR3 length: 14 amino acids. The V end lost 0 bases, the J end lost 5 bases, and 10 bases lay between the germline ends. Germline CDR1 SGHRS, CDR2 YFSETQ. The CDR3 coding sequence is TGCGCCAGCAGCTTGGACAGGGTTATAGATACGCAGTATTTT. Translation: CASSLDRVIDTQYF.

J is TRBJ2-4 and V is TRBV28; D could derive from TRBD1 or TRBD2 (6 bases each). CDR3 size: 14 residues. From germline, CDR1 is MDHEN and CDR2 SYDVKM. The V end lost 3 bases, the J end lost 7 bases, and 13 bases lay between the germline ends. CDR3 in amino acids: CASSLRGARNIQYF. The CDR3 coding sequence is TGTGCCAGCAGTTTGAGGGGGGCGCGTAACATTCAGTACTTC.

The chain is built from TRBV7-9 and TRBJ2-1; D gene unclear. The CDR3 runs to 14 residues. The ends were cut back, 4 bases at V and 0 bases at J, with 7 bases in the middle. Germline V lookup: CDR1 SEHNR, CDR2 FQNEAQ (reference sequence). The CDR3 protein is CASSSFNSYNEQFF. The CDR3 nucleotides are TGTGCCAGCAGCTCCTTCAACTCCTACAATGAGCAGTTCTTC.

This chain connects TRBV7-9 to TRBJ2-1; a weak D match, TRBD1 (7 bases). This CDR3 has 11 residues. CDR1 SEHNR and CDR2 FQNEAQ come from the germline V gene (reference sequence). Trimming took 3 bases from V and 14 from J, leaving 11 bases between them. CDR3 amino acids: CASSFTGEEFF. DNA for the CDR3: TGTGCCAGCAGCTTCACAGGGGAGGAGTTCTTC.

CDR3 loop: CASSLGGPRGEQFF. As DNA, the CDR3 is TGCGCCAGCAGCTTAGGGGGTCCTCGAGGTGAGCAGTTCTTC. The chain joins TRBV5-1 to TRBJ2-1, with D possibly being TRBD1 (6 bases). The CDR3 contains 14 residues. Germline CDR1 and CDR2: SGHRS and YFSETQ. V was pared by 2 bases and J by 9 bases, with 15 bases between.

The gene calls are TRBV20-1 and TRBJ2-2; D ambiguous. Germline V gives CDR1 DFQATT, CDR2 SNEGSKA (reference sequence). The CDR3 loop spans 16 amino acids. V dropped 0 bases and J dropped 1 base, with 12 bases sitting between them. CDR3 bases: TGCAGTGCTAGAGATGTTAACACGGGGAACACCGGGGAGCTGTTTTTT. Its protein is CSARDVNTGNTGELFF.

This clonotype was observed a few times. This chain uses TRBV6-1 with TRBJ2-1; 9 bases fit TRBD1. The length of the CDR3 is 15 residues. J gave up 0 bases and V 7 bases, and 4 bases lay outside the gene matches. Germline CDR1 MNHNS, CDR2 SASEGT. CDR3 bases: TGTGCCAGCACCCGACAGGGGGGCTCCTACAATGAGCAGTTCTTC. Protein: CASTRQGGSYNEQFF.

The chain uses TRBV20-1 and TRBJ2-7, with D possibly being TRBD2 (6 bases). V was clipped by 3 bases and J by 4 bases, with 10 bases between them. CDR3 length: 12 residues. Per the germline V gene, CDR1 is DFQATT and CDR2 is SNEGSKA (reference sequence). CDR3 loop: CSASPGGYEQYF. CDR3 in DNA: TGCAGTGCTAGCCCCGGGGGTTACGAGCAGTACTTC.

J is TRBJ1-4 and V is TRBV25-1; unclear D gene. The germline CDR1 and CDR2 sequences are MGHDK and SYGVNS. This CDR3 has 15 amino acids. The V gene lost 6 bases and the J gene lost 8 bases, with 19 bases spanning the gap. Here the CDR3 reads CASSPVYPEVEKLFF. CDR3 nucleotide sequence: TGTGCCAGCAGCCCTGTCTACCCGGAGGTGGAAAAACTGTTTTTT.

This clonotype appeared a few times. CDR3 in DNA: TGTGCCAGCACAGCAACAGATACGCAGTATTTT. Residues: CASTATDTQYF. V and J are TRBV12-3 or TRBV12-4 and TRBJ2-3; D remains unclear. The V and J ends lost 7 bases and 3 bases respectively, with 5 bases between them. This CDR3 is built from 11 residues.

The CDR3 loop is CASSARTTPGSNIQYF. The CDR3 DNA follows: TGCGCCAGCAGCGCTCGGACTACCCCAGGGAGTAACATTCAGTACTTC. The chain combines TRBV4-1 with TRBJ2-4; maybe TRBD2 (6 bases). CDR1 and CDR2 from the germline V gene are MGHRA and YSYEKL. The CDR3 has 16 amino acids. Trimming removed 5 bases from V and 7 bases from J, with 21 bases in between.

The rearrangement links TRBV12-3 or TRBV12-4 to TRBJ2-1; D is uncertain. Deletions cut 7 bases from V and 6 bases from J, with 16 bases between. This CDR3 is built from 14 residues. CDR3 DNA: TGTGCCAGCACTCATCTAGTTTTAGGCAATGAGCAGTTCTTC. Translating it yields CASTHLVLGNEQFF.

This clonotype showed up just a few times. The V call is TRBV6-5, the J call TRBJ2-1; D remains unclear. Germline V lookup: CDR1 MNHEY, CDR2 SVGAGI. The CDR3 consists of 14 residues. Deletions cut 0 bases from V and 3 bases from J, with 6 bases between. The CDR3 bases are TGTGCCAGCAGTTACTCCGGGCTCTACAATGAGCAGTTCTTC. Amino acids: CASSYSGLYNEQFF.